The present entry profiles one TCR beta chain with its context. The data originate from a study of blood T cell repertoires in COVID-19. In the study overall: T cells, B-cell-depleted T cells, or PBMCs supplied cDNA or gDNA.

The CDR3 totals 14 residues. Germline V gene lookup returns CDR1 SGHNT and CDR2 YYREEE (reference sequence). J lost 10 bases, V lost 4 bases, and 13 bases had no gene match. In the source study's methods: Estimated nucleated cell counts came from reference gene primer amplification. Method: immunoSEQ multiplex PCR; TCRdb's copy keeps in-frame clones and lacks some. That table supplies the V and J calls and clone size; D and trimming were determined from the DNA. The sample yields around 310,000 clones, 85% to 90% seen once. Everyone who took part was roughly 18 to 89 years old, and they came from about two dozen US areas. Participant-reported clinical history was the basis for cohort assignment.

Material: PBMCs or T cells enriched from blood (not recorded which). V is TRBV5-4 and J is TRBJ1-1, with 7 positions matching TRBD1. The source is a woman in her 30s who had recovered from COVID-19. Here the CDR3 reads CASSPRQGIPGAFF. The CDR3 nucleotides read TGTGCCAGCAGCCCGCGACAGGGAATACCGGGAGCTTTCTTT.